This T cell receptor beta chain stems from a study of cytomegalovirus exposure and HLA in healthy donors. Study observations and caveats: For presence/absence analyses, sequencing depth was assumed to be roughly uniform across donors. An analysis done earlier found most TCR beta V segments productive about 87% or about 30% of the time.

With regard to this clone: The antigen remains unidentified. The germline gene is not matched at one end of the junction; a read error may be the cause.

PCR primers comprised 60 Vbeta and 13 Jbeta primers. Clones were read by immunoSEQ multiplex PCR, and TCRdb kept only the in-frame ones, dropping some. The repertoire holds about 120,000 clones, with about three quarters as singletons. CDR1 and CDR2 (germline): LNHDA, SQIVND (reference sequence). The CDR3 length is 14 residues. Likely unrecorded immune exposures existed in these nominally healthy donors. This sequence originates from a man aged 25 to 45 in good health and CMV-seronegative. Sequenced input: PBMCs. This rearrangement joins TRBV19 to TRBJ1-4, with a weak D call TRBD1 (5 bases). CDR3 sequence (DNA): TGTGCCAGTAGTATGCAGGGTTCGGGTGAACAACTGTTTTTT. Amino acid sequence: CASSMQGSGEQLFF.